The clone carrying this T cell receptor (beta chain) has just one count. The data were obtained in a study of T cell responses to AZD1222 COVID-19 vaccine. For the study at large: Second-dose schedules of about 4 or about 12 weeks were combined.

Only in-frame clones appear in the TCRdb table, and some are missing; sequencing was by immunoSEQ multiplex PCR. The sample yields 120,000 or so clones, 80% to 90% seen once. The sequencing used peripheral blood, collected on day 0 of AZD1222 vaccination. The sequence came from an adult in good health.

The CDR3 nucleotides read TGTGCCTGGAATTCAGGGGCGAACACTGAAGCTTTCTTT. Its protein is CAWNSGANTEAFF. This chain joins TRBV30 and TRBJ1-1, with D possibly matching TRBD1 (6 bases). The length of the CDR3 is 13 residues. In germline, CDR1 is GTSNPN, CDR2 SVGIG (reference sequence). The V end was cut by 4 bases, the J end by 1 base, with 10 bases between. Looking up the rest from reference TRBV30 and TRBJ1-1 gives the full variable domain: SQTIHQWPATLVQPVGSPLSLECTVEGTSNPNLYWYRQAAGRGLQLLFYSVGIGQISSEVPQNLSASRPQDRQFILSSKKLLLSDSGFYLCAWNSGANTEAFFGQGTRLTVV.